This T cell receptor beta chain was profiled in a study of blood T cells in healthy people across ages. The CDR3 is made up of 14 amino acids. V was pared by 0 bases and J by 8 bases, with 14 bases between. Per germline, CDR1 SGHKS and CDR2 YYEKEE (reference sequence). Sample-barcoded 5' priming and a J-beta primer mix drove a second PCR of about 7 to 12 cycles. TCRdb analysed the 5' RACE reads with MiXCR anew, one entry per CDR3 protein. The sample carries under 800,000 distinct CDR3 sequences, around a fifth recorded once. Note on this clonotype: Its antigen is still unknown.

Per sample, a minimum of 6.5 million PBMCs were isolated. A minimum of 5 micrograms of total RNA was extracted per sample. Study findings and constraints: No conclusive comparison of naive versus antigen-experienced cells was possible with unsorted PBMCs. Percentage of naive T cells showed a strong correlation with TCR beta diversity.

Sequenced input: blood. The clonotype comes from a man between 65 and 85 years old in good health. The chain uses TRBV5-5 and TRBJ1-2; the D is unclear. As DNA, the CDR3 is TGTGCCAGCAGCTTGGAAAGCGGCGGCGGCGGCTACACCTTC. As protein: CASSLESGGGGYTF.